This T cell receptor (beta chain) comes out of a study of blood T cell repertoires in COVID-19. Study summary: Specimens from acute and convalescent COVID-19 originated in the United States, Italy and Spain. T cells, B-cell-depleted T cells, or PBMCs supplied cDNA or gDNA.

In the study's own analysis: Nucleated cell counts were estimated from reference gene primer amplification. Profiled with immunoSEQ multiplex PCR; TCRdb holds only in-frame clones, not every one. The DNA was the basis for D and trimming; V, J and clone size are from that table. Of 160,000 or so clones listed, roughly 74% are singletons. Trimming pared 7 bases from V and 4 bases from J, leaving 10 bases between. The CDR3 is made up of 12 amino acids. The germline V gene encodes CDR1 ENHRY and CDR2 SYGVKD. This receptor was taken from an elderly woman with acute or convalescent COVID-19. V usage is TRBV10-3 and J usage is TRBJ1-2; D is undetermined. Sequencing was performed on peripheral blood. In nucleotides, the CDR3 is TGTGCCATCACAAACGGGTTCTATGGCTACACCTTC. Amino acids: CAITNGFYGYTF.